Presented here are 13 T cell receptor beta chains from one specimen sequenced in a study of vaccination effects on CD4 cells after COVID-19. Sequencing used immunoSEQ multiplex PCR; TCRdb keeps in-frame clones, though not all of them. The sample yields approximately 87,000 clones, 60% to 80% seen once. Before any sequencing was done, the ViraFEST assay used viral peptide pools to expand antigen-specific CD4+ T cells. Between days 10 and 11 of culture, CD4+ T cells were separated out. Their cognate antigens are unknown. The sequenced sample was CD4+ T cells from PBMCs cultured with HCoV-229E spike peptides, obtained before COVID-19 vaccination. The source of these receptors is a human donor who received a COVID-19 vaccine.

This chain connects TRBV14 to TRBJ2-2; 8 bases fit TRBD1. Trimming removed 5 bases from V and 6 bases from J; junction bases left unmatched: 5. CDR1 and CDR2 (germline): SGHDN, FVKESK. The CDR3 consists of 14 residues. CDR3 in DNA: TGTGCCAGCAGCGGACAGGGTCTCGCCGGGGAGCTGTTTTTT. This sequence encodes CASSGQGLAGELFF.

The gene calls are TRBV10-1 and TRBJ2-1; weak D call: TRBD1 (8 bases). V was trimmed by 10 bases and J by 8 bases, leaving 21 bases between them. Germline V gives CDR1 WNHNN, CDR2 SYGVQD (reference sequence). The length of the CDR3 is 14 residues. This CDR3 is CATKAGSGGDEQFF. CDR3 DNA: TGCGCCACCAAAGCGGGATCAGGGGGCGATGAGCAGTTCTTC.

CDR3 DNA: TGTGCCAGCAGCTTGGGTTGGGGGGGGGCCTACGAGCAGTACGTC. The encoded protein is CASSLGWGGAYEQYV. The chain combines TRBV5-6 with TRBJ2-7, with 7 bases lining up with TRBD2. After removal of 0 bases from V and 2 bases from J, the junction contained 5 bases not matched to a gene. Per the germline V gene, CDR1 is SGHDT and CDR2 is YYEEEE. This CDR3 has 15 residues.

The chain uses TRBV9 and TRBJ1-1; D remains unclear. Deletions cut 0 bases from V and 0 bases from J, with 9 bases between. Germline CDR1 SGDLS, CDR2 YYNGEE. The CDR3 extends over 15 amino acids. This CDR3 is CASSVDGLMNTEAFF. CDR3 DNA: TGTGCCAGCAGCGTAGACGGTCTAATGAACACTGAAGCTTTCTTT.

This chain connects TRBV18 to TRBJ2-3; D is possibly TRBD2 (7 bases). CDR3 length: 14 amino acids. Per the germline V gene, CDR1 is KGHSH and CDR2 is LQKENI. V was shortened by 4 bases and J by 5 bases, with 13 bases between the two germline ends. The DNA for the CDR3 is TGTGCCAGCTCACTGGCGGGGGCCGGAGATACGCAGTATTTT. As protein: CASSLAGAGDTQYF.

The V call is TRBV24-1, the J call TRBJ2-7; D is perhaps TRBD1 (5 bases). The CDR3 contains 20 residues. Germline CDR1 reads KGHDR; CDR2 reads SFDVKD. V lost 4 bases, J lost 0 bases, and 27 bases lay in between. In nucleotides, the CDR3 is TGTGCCACCAGTGACCCTGAGGACGGCCTCAGGGCTAGTAGCTCCTACGAGCAGTACGTC. It translates to CATSDPEDGLRASSSYEQYV.

The chain carries TRBV11-2 and TRBJ1-1; 8 bases align to TRBD1. V was clipped by 1 base and J by 5 bases; unmatched bases: 0. Germline-derived CDR1 and CDR2 are SGHAT and FQNNGV. This CDR3 has 13 amino acids. The CDR3 sequence is CASSLGQGTEAFF. CDR3 nucleotide sequence: TGTGCCAGCAGCTTAGGACAGGGGACTGAAGCTTTCTTT.

The genes are TRBV7-3 and TRBJ2-2, with D hard to call. Germline CDR1 and CDR2: SGHTA and FQGTGA. Trimming pared 3 bases from V and 4 bases from J, leaving 6 bases between. The CDR3 is 13 residues long. Written as DNA, the CDR3 is TGTGCCAGCAGCTTTAGCCCCACCGGGGAGCTGTTTTTT. Translation gives CASSFSPTGELFF.

This clone was detected once. This rearrangement joins TRBV19 to TRBJ2-3; 7 positions agree with TRBD2. The V gene end was trimmed by 2 bases and the J gene end by 3 bases; junction bases not matched to a gene: 2. The CDR3 consists of 14 residues. CDR1 and CDR2 (germline): LNHDA, SQIVND (reference sequence). CDR3 sequence (DNA): TGTGCCAGTAGTATACAGGGAGGGACAGATACGCAGTATTTT. Translation gives CASSIQGGTDTQYF.

The chain is built from TRBV3-1 (or the pseudogene TRBV3-2) and TRBJ2-3, with TRBD2 matching 9 bases. This CDR3 has 14 amino acids. The germline V gene has CDR1 LGHDT and CDR2 YNNKEL (reference sequence). Unmatched junction bases numbered 4, after V lost 3 bases and J lost 6 bases. CDR3 amino acids: CASSHGTSSDTQYF. The CDR3 nucleotides are TGTGCCAGCAGCCACGGGACTAGCAGTGATACGCAGTATTTT.

The chain has TRBV24-1 and TRBJ2-5, with TRBD1 matching 7 bases. J lost 3 bases, V lost 1 base, and 4 bases had no gene match. The germline gives CDR1 KGHDR, CDR2 SFDVKD. The CDR3 runs to 15 residues. The CDR3 nucleotides are TGTGCCACCAGTGATTTAGAGCAGGGGGAAGAGACCCAGTACTTC. This gives the protein CATSDLEQGEETQYF.

This clone was seen only a few times. This CDR3 reads CASSWLDPELNTQYF. The CDR3 DNA reads TGCGCCAGCAGTTGGCTTGATCCTGAACTTAATACGCAGTATTTT. The rearrangement joins TRBV5-1 to TRBJ2-3; D not resolved. The CDR3 consists of 15 residues. Trimming removed 5 bases at V and 7 bases at J, with 20 bases between. The V gene's germline CDR1 is SGHRS and CDR2 YFSETQ.

The chain combines TRBV6-6 with TRBJ1-6, with 10 nucleotides matching TRBD1. The CDR3 runs 16 residues. Losses at the gene ends were 2 bases for V and 10 bases for J; bases not matched to a gene: 8. CDR1 and CDR2 from the germline V gene are MNHNY and SVGAGI (reference sequence). CDR3 in amino acids: CASSYTTGTGVSPLHF. In DNA form, the CDR3 reads TGTGCCAGCAGTTACACCACCGGGACAGGGGTCTCACCCCTCCACTTT.